The rows below give T cell receptor beta chains drawn from one sample of a study of cytomegalovirus exposure and HLA in healthy donors. Data came from immunoSEQ multiplex PCR; TCRdb stores just in-frame clones and leaves some out. This sample carries roughly 170,000 clones, approximately 72% of them seen once, and the ten largest clones take around 2.5%. Sequencing was done on a sample of PBMCs. The receptor source for this set is a female donor in good health and CMV-seronegative. Each CDR3 is given with its conserved first and last residue. The size entry is marked missing in some rows and otherwise reads once, few, many or a size class.

>-|TRBV7-2
CASSLASGSYEQYF
>-|TRBV7-2
CASSLDRAGFQPQHF
>few|TRBV6-1
CASSARQGEGHEQYF
>few|TRBV5-1
CASSLAGSYNEQFF
>-|TRBV7-8
CASSPGGGNQPQHF
>-|TRBV28
CASNGQALGEQYF
>-|TRBV19
CASTDRGQPQHF
>-|TRBV30
CAWSILAGYNEQFF
>-|TRBV30
CAWSVMRGRASEQYF
>-|TRBV19
CASSPGTGRSNQPQHF
>few|TRBV5-1
CASSRRGPGTGAYNEQFF
>-|TRBV6-5
CASSYSVSGNTEAFF
>-|TRBV7-9
CASRPTGDTEAFF
>-|TRBV11-3
CASSPSGSSYEQYF
>-|TRBV7-3
CASKPSAGANVLTF
>few|TRBV2
CASSELAGYNEQFF
>-|TRBV6-6
CASSYEAGGYEQYF
>-|TRBV30
CAWSVTGGGDTQYF
>-|TRBV5-8
CASSLLGQGRNTIYF
>-|TRBV2
CASSRQTTEAFF
>-|TRBV7-3
CASSLTSGNEAFF
>-|TRBV29-1
CSVSNAGGKEKLFF
>-|TRBV4-3
CASSLSGLATDTQYF
>-|TRBV5-1
CASSLGTQGGYEQYF
>-|TRBV7-2
CASSLTIQRGHQGHGYTF
>-|TRBV29-1
CSVAGLPPTDTQYF
>-|TRBV18
CASSPPRDTEAFF
>-|TRBV7-9
CASSGASANYEQYF
>-|TRBV5-5
CASSFGEAISNQPQHF
>once|TRBV4-2
CASSQDIGDRGYEQYF
>few|TRBV19
CASTRSSTNEKLFF
>few|TRBV7-8
CASSSGLAGGLTYNEQFF
>-|TRBV15
CATSTPGHHATNEKLFF
>-|TRBV7-2
CASSFELAGANEQFF
>-|TRBV27
CASSLSSGGPGEQYF
>-|TRBV27
CASSGRVPRLFF
>few|TRBV18
CASSPTHRVENTEAFF
>few|TRBV11-1
CASSLQGAQTSEAFF